A selection of T cell receptor beta chains follows, all from one sample in a study of graft-versus-host responses after intestinal transplantation. Here immunoSEQ multiplex PCR was the method, and the copy in TCRdb shows in-frame clones only, minus some. The table has about 10,000 clones, more than 75% seen once. The specimen was PBMCs, collected about 47 days after intestinal transplant. The receptors originated from a human patient who received an intestinal transplant, so some T cells may come from the graft donor. CDR3s include the opening cysteine and the closing phenylalanine or tryptophan. A D gene is named only where the DNA matches it firmly. Size tells how often a clone was seen (once, few, many) or the class of an expanded clone, and some rows leave it out.

D gene,clone size,J gene,V gene,CDR3 protein,CDR3 DNA
TRBD2,few,TRBJ2-3,TRBV5-5,CASSLWTSGRDSTDTQYF,TGTGCCAGCAGCCTTTGGACTAGCGGGAGGGACAGCACAGATACGCAGTATTTT
TRBD2,NA,TRBJ2-7,TRBV5-1,CASGEGGAEQYF,TGCGCCAGCGGGGAGGGAGGGGCAGAGCAGTACTTC
TRBD1,NA,TRBJ2-7,TRBV6-6,CASSYLGTGVEEQYF,TGTGCCAGCAGTTACTTGGGGACAGGGGTGGAGGAGCAGTACTTC
TRBD2,NA,TRBJ2-3,TRBV7-2,CASSFSGSSTDTQYF,TGTGCCAGCAGCTTTAGCGGGTCTAGCACAGATACGCAGTATTTT
NA,NA,TRBJ1-1,TRBV9,CASSVATVDTEAFF,TGTGCCAGCAGCGTAGCCACAGTTGACACTGAAGCTTTCTTT
NA,NA,TRBJ1-1,TRBV5-4,CASRGEGGTEAFF,TGTGCCTCCAGAGGGGAGGGGGGCACTGAAGCTTTCTTT
NA,NA,TRBJ1-5,TRBV9,CASSVRGPNQPQHF,TGTGCCAGCAGCGTTCGAGGGCCCAATCAGCCCCAGCATTTT
NA,NA,TRBJ1-4,TRBV15,CATSSDFRPLDEKLFF,TGTGCCACCAGCAGTGATTTCCGGCCCCTTGATGAAAAACTGTTTTTT
TRBD1,NA,TRBJ2-5,TRBV4-1,CASSHYLRQGEETQYF,TGCGCCAGCAGCCACTATCTGCGACAGGGGGAAGAGACCCAGTACTTC
NA,NA,TRBJ2-7,TRBV11-1,CASSLGSVWGARNEQYF,TGTGCCAGCAGCTTAGGATCGGTTTGGGGGGCCCGCAACGAGCAGTACTTC
NA,NA,TRBJ2-5,TRBV14,CASSLGRTEQETQYF,TGTGCCAGCAGCCTAGGCAGGACCGAGCAAGAGACCCAGTACTTC
TRBD2,once,TRBJ2-3,TRBV5-6,CASEGLGTDTQYF,TGTGCCAGTGAGGGACTAGGCACAGATACGCAGTATTTT
NA,NA,TRBJ2-1,TRBV5-6,CASSFTSSSYNEQFF,TGTGCCAGCAGCTTCACCTCAAGCTCCTACAATGAGCAGTTCTTC
NA,NA,TRBJ2-7,TRBV7-9,CASSSPEAYEQYF,TGTGCCAGCAGCTCCCCGGAGGCCTACGAGCAGTACTTC
TRBD1,NA,TRBJ1-3,TRBV7-9,CASSSGQGAGNTIYF,TGTGCCAGCAGCTCGGGACAGGGGGCTGGAAACACCATATATTTT
NA,NA,TRBJ2-5,TRBV19,CASSNRPQETQYF,TGTGCCAGTAGCAATAGGCCGCAAGAGACCCAGTACTTC
NA,NA,TRBJ2-7,TRBV13,CASSGVGGEQYF,TGTGCCAGCAGCGGGGTGGGAGGCGAGCAGTACTTC
TRBD1,NA,TRBJ1-1,TRBV10-3,CAISERGTGRWNTEAFF,TGTGCCATCAGTGAGCGTGGGACAGGGAGGTGGAACACTGAAGCTTTCTTT
NA,NA,TRBJ2-7,TRBV6-1,CASRPRATYEQYF,TGTGCCAGCAGACCGCGGGCTACCTACGAGCAGTACTTC
NA,NA,TRBJ2-2,TRBV14,CASSQEGLEELFF,TGTGCCAGCAGCCAAGAGGGACTGGAGGAGCTGTTTTTT
NA,NA,TRBJ2-2,TRBV9,CASSPPRAGELFF,TGTGCCAGCAGCCCGCCCCGGGCCGGGGAGCTGTTTTTT
NA,NA,TRBJ2-3,TRBV5-6,CASSPGVEFTDTQYF,TGTGCCAGCAGCCCGGGGGTGGAGTTCACAGATACGCAGTATTTT
NA,NA,TRBJ2-6,TRBV6-4,CASSDSNSGANVLTF,TGTGCCAGCAGTGACTCGAACTCTGGGGCCAACGTCCTGACTTTC
TRBD2,NA,TRBJ2-2,TRBV15,CATSRTPLLAGDRSGELFF,TGTGCCACCAGCAGGACGCCCTTACTAGCGGGGGATAGGAGCGGGGAGCTGTTTTTT
TRBD1,NA,TRBJ1-1,TRBV4-1,CASSQGGQVTEAFF,TGCGCCAGCAGCCAAGGCGGACAGGTCACTGAAGCTTTCTTT
NA,NA,TRBJ2-3,TRBV29-1,CSVEGAWKADTQYF,TGCAGCGTGGAGGGGGCCTGGAAGGCAGATACGCAGTATTTT
NA,NA,TRBJ2-1,TRBV6-6,CASSYARGGDNEQFF,TGTGCCAGCAGTTACGCGAGGGGGGGCGATAATGAGCAGTTCTTC
TRBD1,NA,TRBJ1-4,TRBV12-5,CASGWTGSEEKLFF,TGTGCTAGTGGTTGGACAGGGTCAGAGGAAAAACTGTTTTTT
NA,NA,TRBJ1-4,TRBV9,CASSVVPGDNEKLFF,TGTGCCAGCAGCGTAGTACCCGGTGATAATGAAAAACTGTTTTTT
TRBD1,NA,TRBJ1-2,TRBV27,CASSPGTEYGYTF,TGTGCCAGCAGTCCCGGGACAGAATATGGCTACACCTTC
NA,NA,TRBJ1-5,TRBV5-1,CASSPSTGQGQPQHF,TGCGCCAGCAGCCCCAGCACAGGGCAGGGGCAGCCCCAGCATTTT
TRBD1,NA,TRBJ2-7,TRBV2,CASSGDRGPYYEQYF,TGTGCCAGCAGTGGAGACAGGGGGCCCTACTACGAGCAGTACTTC
TRBD1,NA,TRBJ1-5,TRBV14,CASSLGTGDSQPQHF,TGTGCCAGCAGCCTTGGGACAGGGGATTCTCAGCCCCAGCATTTT
NA,NA,TRBJ1-1,TRBV4-1,CASSQNRKSTEAFF,TGCGCCAGCAGCCAGAATCGGAAGTCCACTGAAGCTTTCTTT
TRBD1,NA,TRBJ2-7,TRBV4-2,CASSQDPSGDRVYEQYF,TGTGCCAGCAGCCAAGATCCGTCAGGGGACAGAGTATACGAGCAGTACTTC
TRBD2,NA,TRBJ2-7,TRBV28,CASSLAGEPYEQYF,TGTGCCAGCAGTTTAGCGGGAGAGCCCTACGAGCAGTACTTC
TRBD1,NA,TRBJ1-5,TRBV4-1,CASSQDPGTGLNQPQHF,TGCGCCAGCAGCCAAGATCCCGGGACAGGGTTAAATCAGCCCCAGCATTTT
NA,NA,TRBJ1-6,TRBV4-1,CASSQGIIVLSHNSPLHF,TGCGCCAGCAGCCAAGGGATAATTGTCTTGTCGCATAATTCACCCCTCCACTTT
NA,NA,TRBJ1-2,TRBV9,CASSATPLSSRPTF,TGTGCCAGCAGTGCGACCCCTTTGAGTTCTCGACCCACCTTC
NA,NA,TRBJ1-6,TRBV5-1,CASSLDGTDSPLHF,TGCGCCAGCAGCCTGGACGGCACTGATTCACCCCTCCACTTT
TRBD2,NA,TRBJ2-2,TRBV7-6,CASSLARTSGRDTGELFF,TGTGCCAGCAGCTTAGCGAGGACTAGCGGGAGGGACACCGGGGAGCTGTTTTTT
NA,NA,TRBJ2-5,TRBV11-2,CASSLGAQWRETQYF,TGTGCCAGCAGCTTAGGAGCGCAGTGGCGGGAGACCCAGTACTTC
TRBD1,NA,TRBJ2-3,TRBV11-2,CASSLPNVGQGSTDTQYF,TGTGCCAGCAGCTTACCAAACGTCGGACAGGGAAGCACAGATACGCAGTATTTT
NA,NA,TRBJ2-7,TRBV7-9,CASSNAVIYEQYF,TGTGCCAGCAGCAACGCTGTAATCTACGAGCAGTACTTC
NA,NA,TRBJ2-7,TRBV14,CASSRDNSYEQYF,TGTGCCAGCAGTCGGGACAACTCCTACGAGCAGTACTTC
NA,few,TRBJ2-1,TRBV6-4,CASSERLAGGNEQFF,TGTGCCAGCAGTGAGCGGCTAGCTGGGGGCAATGAGCAGTTCTTC
NA,NA,TRBJ1-2,TRBV7-9,CASSLSSAGKRAGYTF,TGTGCCAGCAGCTTAAGTTCAGCGGGGAAAAGGGCTGGCTACACCTTC
TRBD2,NA,TRBJ2-7,TRBV28,CASVTAGGGYEQYF,TGTGCCAGCGTAACGGCGGGGGGGGGCTACGAGCAGTACTTC
TRBD1,NA,TRBJ1-4,TRBV19,CASSLRDRGEKLFF,TGTGCCAGTAGTCTCCGGGACAGGGGTGAAAAACTGTTTTTT
TRBD1,once,TRBJ2-7,TRBV11-2,CASSLGSGGEQYF,TGTGCCAGCAGCTTAGGATCAGGGGGCGAGCAGTACTTC
NA,NA,TRBJ1-4,TRBV4-1,CASSLGQRRTNEKLFF,TGCGCCAGCAGCCTCGGACAGCGACGAACTAATGAAAAACTGTTTTTT
NA,NA,TRBJ1-2,TRBV7-2,CASSPVGESLGYTF,TGTGCCAGCAGCCCGGTAGGGGAATCTCTTGGCTACACCTTC
TRBD1,NA,TRBJ1-2,TRBV2,CASSEQGANYGYTF,TGTGCCAGCAGTGAACAGGGGGCTAACTATGGCTACACCTTC